These 27 T cell receptor beta chains came from one sample sequenced in a study of shared T cell receptors in the human thymus. The data were produced by immunoSEQ multiplex PCR, yet TCRdb's version contains in-frame clones alone and is incomplete. The data show hundreds of thousands of clones, 75% to 80% seen once. This sample was also put to use in a study of human thymus T cells.

Specimen: thymocytes. The source is a boy in the first two years of life with a congenital heart defect.

V usage is TRBV21-1 and J usage is TRBJ2-1; the listed D gene, TRBD1, was not tested against the DNA. TRBV21-1 is flagged as a pseudogene. This CDR3 region has 13 residues. This CDR3 is CASSCGQHNEQFF. CDR3 DNA sequence: TGTGCCAGCAGCTGCGGACAGCACAATGAGCAGTTCTTC.

This CDR3 reads CASSPLGVVHEQYF. The CDR3 region has the DNA TGTGCCAGCAGCCCCCTCGGGGTGGTCCACGAGCAGTACTTC. V gene TRBV7-9 combines with J gene TRBJ2-5, with a tentative D call TRBD2 (5 bases). The J call may be incorrect, as the DNA end agrees better with TRBJ2-7. The CDR3 totals 14 residues. In germline, CDR1 is SEHNR, CDR2 FQNEAQ (reference sequence).

The genes are TRBV12-5 and TRBJ2-5; D is uncertain. The CDR3 runs to 14 residues. The V and J ends lost 4 bases and 1 base respectively, with 10 bases between them. Looked up from germline, CDR1 is LGHNT and CDR2 is FRNRAP. Here the CDR3 DNA reads TGTGCTAGTGGTTCGCTAGAGTCCCAAGAGACCCAGTACTTC. Protein: CASGSLESQETQYF.

This clone was found once. The genes are TRBV7-6 and TRBJ2-3; no reliable D call. Germline CDR1 reads SGHVS; CDR2 reads FNYEAQ. V was clipped by 2 bases and J by 1 base, with 7 bases between them. This CDR3 has 14 amino acids. The CDR3 nucleotides are TGTGCCAGCAGCTTAAACGGAGGCACAGATACGCAGTATTTT. Translating gives CASSLNGGTDTQYF.

This clone showed up just once. The chain is built from TRBV7-2 and TRBJ2-3; 9 bases are shared with TRBD2. This CDR3 contains 16 residues. Germline trimming cut 5 bases from V and 3 bases from J; bases unmatched to any gene: 9. Germline V gene sequence: CDR1 SGHTA, CDR2 FQGNSA. Here the CDR3 DNA reads TGTGCCAGCAGCCCCGGGACTAGCAGAGGGACAGATACGCAGTATTTT. The encoded protein is CASSPGTSRGTDTQYF.

The CDR3, as DNA: TGTGCCAGCAAACCACAGAGAGAGGGCCACCTTAGGGGGAACGGCCAAGAGACCCAGTACTTC. Encoded protein: CASKPQREGHLRGNGQETQYF. The rearrangement links TRBV27 to TRBJ2-5; perhaps TRBD1 as D (6 bases). Looked up from germline, CDR1 is MNHEY and CDR2 is SMNVEV (reference sequence). The CDR3 runs 21 residues. V was trimmed by 7 bases and J by 1 base, leaving 34 bases between them.

The chain combines TRBV5-1 with TRBJ2-2; 11 bases line up with TRBD2. Germline V gene data show CDR1 as SGHRS and CDR2 as YFSETQ. The CDR3 has 18 residues. V shed 4 bases and J 3 bases; nucleotides not matched to a gene: 11. CDR3 region: CASSLGLAVKRDTGELFF. In nucleotides, the CDR3 is TGCGCCAGCAGCCTGGGACTAGCGGTAAAGCGTGACACCGGGGAGCTGTTTTTT. Full variable domain (rest looked up from reference TRBV5-1 and TRBJ2-2): KAGVTQTPRYLIKTRGQQVTLSCSPISGHRSVSWYQQTPGQGLQFLFEYFSETQRNKGNFPGRFSGRQFSNSRSEMNVSTLELGDSALYLCASSLGLAVKRDTGELFFGEGSRLTVL.

The chain uses TRBV19 and TRBJ1-4; 7 bases align to TRBD1. This CDR3 contains 15 residues. Germline V gives CDR1 LNHDA, CDR2 SQIVND (reference sequence). V lost 6 bases, J lost 3 bases, and 7 bases stayed unmatched. The CDR3 DNA reads TGTGCCAGTAGACACAGGGGTCCGGCTAATGAAAAACTGTTTTTT. Translating it yields CASRHRGPANEKLFF.

The chain uses TRBV5-6 and TRBJ1-3; D not resolved. Germline values: CDR1 SGHDT, CDR2 YYEEEE. This CDR3 is built from 14 residues. The germline V and J ends were trimmed by 1 base and 0 bases, with 5 bases remaining between them. The CDR3 spells CASSLSRSGNTIYF. In DNA form, the CDR3 reads TGTGCCAGCAGCTTGTCCCGCTCTGGAAACACCATATATTTT.

This clone has a single count. This chain uses TRBV7-2 with TRBJ2-1; 13 positions agree with TRBD2. Trimming took 5 bases from V and 4 from J; bases not matched to a gene: 11. From germline, CDR1 is SGHTA and CDR2 FQGNSA. This CDR3 has 18 amino acids. The CDR3 DNA sequence: TGTGCCAGCAGCCCCGGGGGACTAGCGGGGTGGGGGTACAATGAGCAGTTCTTC. It encodes CASSPGGLAGWGYNEQFF.

V gene TRBV10-2 combines with J gene TRBJ1-2; 7 bases align to TRBD1. The CDR3 runs to 17 residues. Germline V gene sequence: CDR1 WSHSY, CDR2 SAAADI. The V and J ends lost 3 bases and 5 bases, in that order; junction bases with no gene match: 15. CDR3 region: CASSEGHLHRGGYGYTF. Here the CDR3 DNA reads TGCGCCAGCAGTGAAGGGCACCTCCACAGGGGTGGGTATGGCTACACCTTC.

This chain links TRBV15 with TRBJ2-7; 7 bases are shared with TRBD1. CDR3 length: 18 amino acids. Trimming cost V 2 bases and J 4 bases; bases outside gene matches: 17. Germline CDR1 and CDR2: LNHNV and YYDKDF (reference sequence). The DNA for the CDR3 is TGTGCCACCAGCAGAACCAGACAGGGCATTGATATACCTTACGAGCAGTACTTC. This gives the protein CATSRTRQGIDIPYEQYF.

This chain uses TRBV6-1 with TRBJ1-2, with a weak D call TRBD1 (6 bases). CDR1 is MNHNS, CDR2 SASEGT, per germline. V was trimmed by 10 bases and J by 2 bases, leaving 11 bases between them. The CDR3 consists of 12 residues. The CDR3 bases are TGTGCCACCACAGGGATCAACTATGGCTACACCTTC. Translating it yields CATTGINYGYTF.

This chain joins TRBV9 and TRBJ2-1; the D gene is possibly TRBD2 (6 bases). Germline V gene data show CDR1 as SGDLS and CDR2 as YYNGEE. The germline V and J ends were trimmed by 3 bases and 0 bases, with 10 bases remaining between them. The CDR3 is 15 amino acids. The CDR3: CASSARRDSYNEQFF. CDR3 bases: TGTGCCAGCAGCGCGCGGCGGGACTCCTACAATGAGCAGTTCTTC.

The CDR3 spells CASSNDSSTWSNQPQHF. The CDR3 DNA reads TGTGCCAGCAGTAACGACTCGTCCACTTGGAGCAATCAGCCCCAGCATTTT. J is TRBJ1-5 and V is TRBV28; D gene unclear. This CDR3 region has 17 residues. V was shortened by 5 bases and J by 1 base, with 18 bases between the two germline ends. Germline assignment: CDR1 MDHEN and CDR2 SYDVKM. The full variable domain, completed using reference TRBV28 and TRBJ1-5, is DVKVTQSSRYLVKRTGEKVFLECVQDMDHENMFWYRQDPGLGLRLIYFSYDVKMKEKGDIPEGYSVSREKKERFSLILESASTNQTSMYLCASSNDSSTWSNQPQHFGDGTRLSIL.

The chain carries TRBV10-3 and TRBJ2-7; TRBD2 agrees at 8 bases. The germline gives CDR1 ENHRY, CDR2 SYGVKD. Trimming removed 7 bases from V and 5 bases from J; junction bases left unmatched: 10. CDR3 size: 14 residues. The CDR3, as DNA: TGTGCCATCAAATTGACGAGCGGGAGCCACGAGCAGTACTTC. Translation: CAIKLTSGSHEQYF.

V and J are TRBV2 and TRBJ1-2; tentatively, D is TRBD1 (6 bases). V lost 4 bases, J lost 2 bases, and 11 bases lay in between. The CDR3 contains 14 residues. CDR1 is SNHLY, CDR2 FYNNEI, per germline. The CDR3 DNA reads as TGTGCCAGCAGTGCGGAGGGGGGGAACTATGGCTACACCTTC. It is translated as CASSAEGGNYGYTF.

The V gene is TRBV29-1, the J gene TRBJ2-7; 10 positions agree with TRBD1. J lost 2 bases, V lost 4 bases, and 11 bases had no gene match. The CDR3 sequence is 16 residues long. The germline V gene has CDR1 SQVTM and CDR2 ANQGSEA. The CDR3 DNA is TGCAGCGTTGGTTGTCCCGGGACAGGGGCGACCTACGAGCAGTACTTC. It encodes CSVGCPGTGATYEQYF.

The genes are TRBV19 and TRBJ2-7; 11 bases are shared with TRBD2. V gave up 5 bases and J gave up 3 bases; unmatched junction bases: 6. The V gene's germline CDR1 is LNHDA and CDR2 SQIVND (reference sequence). This CDR3 comprises 15 residues. The CDR3 bases are TGTGCCAGTAGTGAGGGACTAGCGGACCTCTACGAGCAGTACTTC. Protein product: CASSEGLADLYEQYF.

The CDR3 here is CASSFFQQGEQFF. In nucleotides, the CDR3 is TGTGCCAGCAGCTTTTTCCAACAGGGGGAGCAGTTCTTC. The chain is built from TRBV5-6 and TRBJ2-1; 7 nucleotides agree with TRBD1. Germline V lookup: CDR1 SGHDT, CDR2 YYEEEE. The CDR3 spans 13 residues. V lost 2 bases, J lost 10 bases, and 6 bases stayed unmatched.

This clone was recorded once. The chain links TRBV30 to TRBJ1-5; 9 nucleotides align to TRBD1. Germline CDR1 GTSNPN, CDR2 SVGIG (reference sequence). The CDR3 covers 15 residues. Losses at the gene ends were 3 bases for V and 7 bases for J; bases not matched to a gene: 10. CDR3 amino acids: CAWSPGQGRRQPQHF. The CDR3 coding sequence is TGTGCCTGGAGCCCCGGACAGGGGAGAAGGCAGCCCCAGCATTTT.

V gene TRBV30 combines with J gene TRBJ2-6; weak D call: TRBD2 (5 bases). The CDR3 runs to 19 residues. Trimming pared 0 bases from V and 0 bases from J, leaving 18 bases between. The germline V gene encodes CDR1 GTSNPN and CDR2 SVGIG (reference sequence). The DNA of the CDR3 is TGTGCCTGGAGTGTAATACGAGGGCCCGTACTCTCTGGGGCCAACGTCCTGACTTTC. It translates to CAWSVIRGPVLSGANVLTF. Full variable domain (remainder filled in from reference TRBV30 and TRBJ2-6): SQTIHQWPATLVQPVGSPLSLECTVEGTSNPNLYWYRQAAGRGLQLLFYSVGIGQISSEVPQNLSASRPQDRQFILSSKKLLLSDSGFYLCAWSVIRGPVLSGANVLTFGAGSRLTVL.

V usage is TRBV7-8 and J usage is TRBJ2-1; a possible D gene is TRBD1 (6 bases). The germline gives CDR1 SGHVS, CDR2 FQNEAQ. The length of the CDR3 is 17 residues. The V gene lost 5 bases and the J gene lost 5 bases, with 22 bases spanning the gap. The CDR3 here is CASSKVVGQGKHNEQFF. The CDR3 coding sequence is TGTGCCAGCAGCAAGGTAGTCGGGCAGGGGAAACACAATGAGCAGTTCTTC.

The rearrangement links TRBV10-3 to TRBJ1-5, with D tentatively TRBD1 (5 bases). Germline V gene lookup returns CDR1 ENHRY and CDR2 SYGVKD. V shed 4 bases and J shed 3 bases, with 10 bases lying between them. There are 14 residues in the CDR3. The DNA of the CDR3 is TGTGCCATCAGTGTGGGGCAGTTCAATCAGCCCCAGCATTTT. Amino acids: CAISVGQFNQPQHF.

CDR3 loop: CASSPAGGVGTDTQYF. Here the CDR3 DNA reads TGTGCCAGCAGTCCCGCCGGGGGAGTGGGTACAGATACGCAGTATTTT. This rearrangement joins TRBV25-1 to TRBJ2-3, with D perhaps matching TRBD2 (6 bases). The CDR3 is made up of 16 amino acids. Trimming pared 5 bases from V and 3 bases from J, leaving 18 bases between. Germline V gene data show CDR1 as MGHDK and CDR2 as SYGVNS.

This chain uses TRBV29-1 with TRBJ2-1; 12 positions match TRBD2. Germline CDR1 is SQVTM and CDR2 is ANQGSEA. The CDR3 runs to 13 residues. V lost 5 bases to trimming and J lost 8 bases; unmatched junction nucleotides: 4. CDR3 sequence reads: CSVTTSGSHEQFF. For the CDR3, the DNA is TGCAGCGTTACGACTAGCGGGAGCCATGAGCAGTTCTTC.

This chain joins TRBV13 and TRBJ2-2; TRBD2 is a possible D gene (6 bases). The CDR3 runs 15 residues. CDR1 and CDR2 (germline): PRHDT, FYEKMQ (reference sequence). The V and J ends lost 5 bases and 3 bases respectively, with 13 bases between them. The CDR3 spells CASSSTSQDTGELFF. Here the CDR3 DNA reads TGTGCCAGCAGCAGTACTAGCCAGGACACCGGGGAGCTGTTTTTT.